The present TCR beta chain was sequenced within a study of blood T cell repertoires in COVID-19. Study-wide context: Acute-phase and convalescent COVID-19 samples originated in the United States, Italy and Spain.

Study processing details: Amplification with reference gene primers provided the estimates of nucleated cell counts. The assay was immunoSEQ multiplex PCR, and TCRdb's table has in-frame clones only and misses some. The DNA gave D and trimming, while V, J and clone size come from that table. The table shows around 180,000 clones, with about 88% occurring only once. CDR1 KGHSH and CDR2 LQKENI come from the germline V gene. The CDR3 spans 16 residues. The V gene end was trimmed by 5 bases and the J gene end by 1 base; junction bases not matched to a gene: 3. V gene TRBV18 combines with J gene TRBJ2-3; 13 nucleotides match TRBD2. Specimen: peripheral blood. The clonotype comes from a man aged 60-69 years with acute or convalescent COVID-19. CDR3 amino acids: CASSGGLAGGTDTQYF. The CDR3 nucleotides are TGTGCCAGCTCAGGAGGACTAGCGGGGGGCACAGATACGCAGTATTTT.